This T cell receptor (beta chain) comes out of a study of control samples from healthy donors and cancer patients. TCRdb's copy holds only in-frame clones and misses some; the assay was immunoSEQ multiplex PCR. The sample has 170,000 or so clones, approximately 94% seen once. The CDR3 loop spans 12 amino acids. Trimming removed 2 bases at V and 7 bases at J, with 6 bases between. The gene calls are TRBV12-3 or TRBV12-4 and TRBJ1-5; D ambiguous. The sequenced material came from blood. The sequence was collected from a woman under 30 in good health. The CDR3: CASSLRKQPQHF. The CDR3 DNA reads as TGTGCCAGCAGTTTAAGGAAACAGCCCCAGCATTTT.